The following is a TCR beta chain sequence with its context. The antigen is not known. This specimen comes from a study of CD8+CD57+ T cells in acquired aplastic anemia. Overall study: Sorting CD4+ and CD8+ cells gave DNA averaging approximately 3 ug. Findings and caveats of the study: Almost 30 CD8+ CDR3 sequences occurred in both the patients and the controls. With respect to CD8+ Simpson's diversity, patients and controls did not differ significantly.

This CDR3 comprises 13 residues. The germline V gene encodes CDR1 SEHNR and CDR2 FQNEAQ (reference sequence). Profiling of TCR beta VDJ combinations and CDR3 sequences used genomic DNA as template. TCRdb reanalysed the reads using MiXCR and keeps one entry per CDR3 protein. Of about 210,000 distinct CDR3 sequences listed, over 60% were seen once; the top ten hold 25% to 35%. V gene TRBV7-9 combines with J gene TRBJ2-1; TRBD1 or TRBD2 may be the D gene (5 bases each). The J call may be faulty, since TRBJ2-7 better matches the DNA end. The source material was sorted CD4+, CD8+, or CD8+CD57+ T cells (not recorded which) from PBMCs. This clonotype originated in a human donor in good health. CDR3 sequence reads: CASGSGARDEQYF. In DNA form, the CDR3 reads TGTGCCAGCGGGTCCGGGGCTAGGGACGAGCAGTACTTC.